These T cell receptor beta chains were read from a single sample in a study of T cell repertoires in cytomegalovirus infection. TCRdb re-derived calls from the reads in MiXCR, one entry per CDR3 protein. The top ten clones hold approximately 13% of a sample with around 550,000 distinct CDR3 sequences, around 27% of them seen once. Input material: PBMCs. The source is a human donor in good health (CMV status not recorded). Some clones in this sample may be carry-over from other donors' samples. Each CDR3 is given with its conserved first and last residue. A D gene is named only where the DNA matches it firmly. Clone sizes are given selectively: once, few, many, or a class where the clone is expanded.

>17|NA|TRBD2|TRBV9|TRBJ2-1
CASSPGGVISSYNEQFF
TGTGCCAGCAGCCCGGGAGGGGTGATAAGCTCCTACAATGAGCAGTTCTTC
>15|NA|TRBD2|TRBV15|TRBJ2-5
CATSRGLAGGETQYF
TGTGCCACCAGCAGAGGACTAGCGGGTGGAGAGACCCAGTACTTC
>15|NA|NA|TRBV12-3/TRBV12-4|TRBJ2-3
CASSLAQSATDTQYF
TGTGCCAGCAGTTTAGCGCAGTCCGCCACAGATACGCAGTATTTT
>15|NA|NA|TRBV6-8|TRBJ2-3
CASSYGTVSTDTQYF
TGTGCCAGCAGTTACGGGACCGTTAGCACAGATACGCAGTATTTT
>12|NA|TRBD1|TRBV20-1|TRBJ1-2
CSARGQVNGYTF
TGCAGTGCTAGGGGACAGGTGAATGGCTACACCTTC
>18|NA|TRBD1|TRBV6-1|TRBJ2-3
CASSWDRAGKGVADTQYF
TGTGCCAGCAGTTGGGACAGGGCCGGCAAGGGGGTCGCAGATACGCAGTATTTT
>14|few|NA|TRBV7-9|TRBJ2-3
CASSLVDSRDTQYF
TGTGCCAGCAGCTTAGTGGACAGTCGAGATACGCAGTATTTT
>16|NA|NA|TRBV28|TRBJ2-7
CASMGSTADDLWEQYF
TGTGCCAGCATGGGCAGTACGGCAGATGATTTGTGGGAGCAGTACTTC
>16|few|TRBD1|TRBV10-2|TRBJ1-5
CASSTSTGGVNQPQHF
TGCGCCAGCAGCACTTCCACAGGGGGCGTTAATCAGCCCCAGCATTTT
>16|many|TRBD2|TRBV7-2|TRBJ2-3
CASSFRLAGGQDTQYF
TGTGCCAGCAGCTTTCGACTAGCGGGAGGGCAAGATACGCAGTATTTT
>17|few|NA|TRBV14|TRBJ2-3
CASSPVIGRSGADTQYF
TGTGCCAGCAGCCCCGTAATTGGCCGATCAGGGGCAGATACGCAGTATTTT
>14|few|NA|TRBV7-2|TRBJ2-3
CASSLGGHTDTQYF
TGTGCCAGCAGCTTGGGAGGACACACAGATACGCAGTATTTT
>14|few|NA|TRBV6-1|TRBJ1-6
CASSAGTSGRPLHF
TGTGCCAGCAGTGCTGGGACCTCAGGACGGCCCCTCCACTTT
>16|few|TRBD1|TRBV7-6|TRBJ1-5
CASSLSRGGSNQPQHF
TGTGCCAGCAGCTTAAGTCGAGGGGGCAGCAATCAGCCCCAGCATTTT
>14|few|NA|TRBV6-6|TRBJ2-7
CASSYGGFGKEQYF
TGTGCCAGCAGTTACGGGGGCTTTGGAAAAGAGCAGTACTTC
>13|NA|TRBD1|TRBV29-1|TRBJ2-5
CSGGQGAKETQYF
TGCAGCGGCGGACAGGGGGCTAAAGAGACCCAGTACTTC
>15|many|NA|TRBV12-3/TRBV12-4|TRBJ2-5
CASSLGPGGGETQYF
TGTGCCAGCAGTTTAGGTCCAGGTGGGGGAGAGACCCAGTACTTC
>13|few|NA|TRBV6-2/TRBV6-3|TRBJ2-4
CASSYRANRTPAF
TGTGCCAGCAGTTACCGGGCCAACCGGACTCCAGCCTTC
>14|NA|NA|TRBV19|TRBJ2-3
CASSSDWRTDTQYF
TGTGCCAGTAGTAGTGACTGGCGCACAGATACGCAGTATTTT
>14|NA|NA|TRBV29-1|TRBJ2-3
CSVERRESADTQYF
TGCAGCGTTGAAAGACGGGAGAGCGCAGATACGCAGTATTTT
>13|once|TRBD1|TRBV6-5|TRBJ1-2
CASSRQGVRSYTF
TGTGCCAGCAGTCGACAGGGCGTGCGTAGCTACACCTTC
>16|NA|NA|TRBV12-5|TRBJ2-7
CASGPWPLSLLHEQYF
TGTGCTAGTGGTCCCTGGCCCCTAAGCCTACTCCACGAGCAGTACTTC
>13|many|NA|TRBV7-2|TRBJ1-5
CASSLVLYQPQHF
TGTGCCAGCAGCTTAGTTTTGTATCAGCCCCAGCATTTT
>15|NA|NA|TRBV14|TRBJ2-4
CASSQDLGAKNIQYF
TGTGCCAGCAGCCAAGATCTAGGGGCCAAAAACATTCAGTACTTC
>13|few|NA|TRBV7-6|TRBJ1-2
CASSHSTGGGYTF
TGTGCCAGCAGCCACTCGACGGGGGGAGGCTACACCTTC
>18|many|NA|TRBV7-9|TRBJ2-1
CASSLGGLGETAYNEQFF
TGTGCCAGCAGCTTGGGGGGCTTGGGGGAGACAGCTTACAATGAGCAGTTCTTC
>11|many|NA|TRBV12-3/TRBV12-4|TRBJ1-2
CASSSGRGYTF
TGTGCCAGCAGTTCCGGTCGGGGCTACACCTTC
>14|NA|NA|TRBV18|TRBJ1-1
CASSVMGRNTEAFF
TGTGCCAGCTCCGTCATGGGGAGGAACACTGAAGCTTTCTTT
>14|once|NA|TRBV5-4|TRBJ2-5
CASSVGTDQETQYF
TGTGCCAGCAGCGTGGGGACGGATCAAGAGACCCAGTACTTC
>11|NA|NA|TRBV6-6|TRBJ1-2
CASGDYYGYTF
TGTGCCAGCGGGGACTACTATGGCTACACCTTC
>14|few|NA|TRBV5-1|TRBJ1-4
CASSAGQMVEKLFF
TGCGCCAGCAGCGCTGGACAGATGGTTGAAAAACTGTTTTTT
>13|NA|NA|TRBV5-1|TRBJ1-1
CANSLGWGTEAFF
TGCGCCAACAGCTTGGGCTGGGGAACTGAAGCTTTCTTT
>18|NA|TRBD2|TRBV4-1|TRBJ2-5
CASSQEGGTSGSWETQYF
TGCGCCAGCAGCCAAGAAGGGGGGACTAGCGGGAGTTGGGAGACCCAGTACTTC
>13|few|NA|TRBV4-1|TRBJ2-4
CASRQIAKNIQYF
TGCGCCAGCAGGCAGATAGCCAAAAACATTCAGTACTTC
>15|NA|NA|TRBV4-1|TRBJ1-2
CASSQDSMENYGYTF
TGCGCCAGCAGCCAAGATTCGATGGAGAACTATGGCTACACCTTC
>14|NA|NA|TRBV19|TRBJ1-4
CASLNTGLGEKLFF
TGTGCCAGTCTAAACACAGGGTTGGGTGAAAAACTGTTTTTT
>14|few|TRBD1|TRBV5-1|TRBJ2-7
CASSLPTGSYEQYF
TGCGCCAGCAGCTTGCCGACAGGGTCCTACGAGCAGTACTTC
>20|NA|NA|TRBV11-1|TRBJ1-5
CASSDPRGSGRINSNQPQHF
TGTGCCAGCAGCGACCCCCGGGGGTCGGGGCGAATTAATAGCAATCAGCCCCAGCATTTT
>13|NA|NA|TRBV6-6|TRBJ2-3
CASSYGGTDTQYF
TGTGCCAGCAGTTACGGTGGGACAGATACGCAGTATTTT
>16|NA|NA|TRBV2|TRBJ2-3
CASSEPLERGTDTQYF
TGTGCCAGCAGTGAACCCCTAGAGCGGGGCACAGATACGCAGTATTTT
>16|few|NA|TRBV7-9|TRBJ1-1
CASRPPPGTRNTEAFF
TGTGCCAGCAGACCTCCACCCGGGACAAGGAACACTGAAGCTTTCTTT
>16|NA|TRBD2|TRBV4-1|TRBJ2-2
CASTRAAGERTGELFF
TGCGCCAGCACCAGAGCGGCGGGAGAACGAACCGGGGAGCTGTTTTTT
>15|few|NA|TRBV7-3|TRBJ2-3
CASSFLGQSTDTQYF
TGTGCCAGCAGCTTTCTTGGGCAGAGCACAGATACGCAGTATTTT
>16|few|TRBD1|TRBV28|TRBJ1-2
CASSSPAGQGTYGYTF
TGTGCCAGCAGTTCTCCCGCCGGACAGGGTACCTATGGCTACACCTTC
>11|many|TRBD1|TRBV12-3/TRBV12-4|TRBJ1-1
CASSQGAEAFF
TGTGCCAGCAGCCAGGGGGCTGAAGCTTTCTTT
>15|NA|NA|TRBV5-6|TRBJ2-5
CASSLESRISETQYF
TGTGCCAGCAGCTTGGAGTCTAGGATCTCAGAGACCCAGTACTTC
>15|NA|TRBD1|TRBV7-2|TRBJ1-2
CASSENRGRAYGYTF
TGTGCCAGCAGCGAAAACAGGGGTAGAGCCTATGGCTACACCTTC
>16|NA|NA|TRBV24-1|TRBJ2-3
CATSERLAPSTDTQYF
TGTGCCACCAGTGAACGGCTAGCACCGAGCACAGATACGCAGTATTTT
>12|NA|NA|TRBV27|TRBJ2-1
CASSLRVSEQFF
TGTGCCAGCAGTTTACGAGTTTCTGAGCAGTTCTTC
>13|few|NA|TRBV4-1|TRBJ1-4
CASSQVGSEKLFF
TGCGCCAGCAGCCAAGTGGGTAGTGAAAAACTGTTTTTT
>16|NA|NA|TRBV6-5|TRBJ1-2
CASKSGATGSNYGYTF
TGTGCCAGCAAATCCGGAGCCACAGGGTCTAACTATGGCTACACCTTC
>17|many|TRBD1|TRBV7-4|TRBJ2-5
CASSIYGGDRGRETQYF
TGTGCCAGCAGCATTTATGGTGGGGACAGGGGGCGAGAGACCCAGTACTTC